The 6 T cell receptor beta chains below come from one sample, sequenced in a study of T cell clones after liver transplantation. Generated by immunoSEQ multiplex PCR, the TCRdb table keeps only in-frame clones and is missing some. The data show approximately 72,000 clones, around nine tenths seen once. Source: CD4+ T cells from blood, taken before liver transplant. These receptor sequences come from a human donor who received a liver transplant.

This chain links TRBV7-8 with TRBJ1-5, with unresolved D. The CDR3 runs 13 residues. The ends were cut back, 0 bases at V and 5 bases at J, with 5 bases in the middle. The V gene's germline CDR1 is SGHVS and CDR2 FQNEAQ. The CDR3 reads CASSLARYQPQHF. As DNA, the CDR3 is TGTGCCAGCAGCTTAGCACGCTATCAGCCCCAGCATTTT.

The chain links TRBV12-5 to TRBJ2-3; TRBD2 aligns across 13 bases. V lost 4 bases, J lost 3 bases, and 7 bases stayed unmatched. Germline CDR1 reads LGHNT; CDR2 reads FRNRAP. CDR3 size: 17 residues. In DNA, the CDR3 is TGTGCTAGTGGTTGGACTAGCGGGAGAGGGGGGACAGATACGCAGTATTTT. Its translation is CASGWTSGRGGTDTQYF.

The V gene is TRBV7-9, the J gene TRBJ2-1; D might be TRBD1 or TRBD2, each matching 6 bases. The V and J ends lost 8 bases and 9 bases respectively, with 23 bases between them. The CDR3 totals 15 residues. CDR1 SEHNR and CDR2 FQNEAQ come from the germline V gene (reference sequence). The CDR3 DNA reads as TGTGCCAGCGGCCCCGGGGGCGGGAACCTTATTGAGCAGTTCTTC. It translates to CASGPGGGNLIEQFF.

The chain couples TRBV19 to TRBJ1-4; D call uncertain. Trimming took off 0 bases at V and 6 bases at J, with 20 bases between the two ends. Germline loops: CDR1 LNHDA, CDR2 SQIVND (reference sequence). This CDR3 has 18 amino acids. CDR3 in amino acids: CASSIDTPSTRRDEKLFF. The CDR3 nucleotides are TGTGCCAGTAGTATAGATACCCCATCGACCAGGCGTGATGAAAAACTGTTTTTT.

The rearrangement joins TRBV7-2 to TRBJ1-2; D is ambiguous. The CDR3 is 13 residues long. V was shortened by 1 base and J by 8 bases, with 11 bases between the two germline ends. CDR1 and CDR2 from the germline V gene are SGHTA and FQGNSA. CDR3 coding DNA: TGTGCCAGCAGCTTAGGCTCGAAAGGGGGCTACACCTTC. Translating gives CASSLGSKGGYTF. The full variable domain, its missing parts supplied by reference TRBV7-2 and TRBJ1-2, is GAGVSQSPSNKVTEKGKDVELRCDPISGHTALYWYRQSLGQGLEFLIYFQGNSAPDKSGLPSDRFSAERTGGSVSTLTIQRTQQEDSAVYLCASSLGSKGGYTFGSGTRLTVV.

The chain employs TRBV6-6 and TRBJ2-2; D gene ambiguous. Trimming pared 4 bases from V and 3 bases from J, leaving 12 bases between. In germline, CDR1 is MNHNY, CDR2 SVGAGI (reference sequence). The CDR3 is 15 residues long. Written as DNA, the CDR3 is TGTGCCAGCAGTTCCGGATTCGCCCACACCGGGGAGCTGTTTTTT. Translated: CASSSGFAHTGELFF.